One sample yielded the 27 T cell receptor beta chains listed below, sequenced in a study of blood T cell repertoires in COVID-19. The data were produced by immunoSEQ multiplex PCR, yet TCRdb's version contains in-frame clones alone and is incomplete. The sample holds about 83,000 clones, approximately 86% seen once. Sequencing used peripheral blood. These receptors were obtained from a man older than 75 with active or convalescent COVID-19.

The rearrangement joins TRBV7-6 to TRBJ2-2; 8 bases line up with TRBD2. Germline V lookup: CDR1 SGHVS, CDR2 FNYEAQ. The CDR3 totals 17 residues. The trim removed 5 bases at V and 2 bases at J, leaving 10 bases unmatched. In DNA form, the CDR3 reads TGTGCCAGCAGCCCCCGGACTAGCCCGTCCAACACCGGGGAGCTGTTTTTT. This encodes CASSPRTSPSNTGELFF.

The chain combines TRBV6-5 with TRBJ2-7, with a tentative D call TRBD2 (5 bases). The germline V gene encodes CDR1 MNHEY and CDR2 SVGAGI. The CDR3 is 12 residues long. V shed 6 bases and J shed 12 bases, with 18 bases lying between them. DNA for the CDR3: TGTGCCAGCAGCGGCGGGCCGGCGCGTCGGTACGTC. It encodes CASSGGPARRYV.

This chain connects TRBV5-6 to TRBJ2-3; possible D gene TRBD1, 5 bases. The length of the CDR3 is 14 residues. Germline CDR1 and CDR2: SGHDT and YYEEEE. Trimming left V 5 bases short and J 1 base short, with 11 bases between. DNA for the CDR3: TGTGCCAGCAGTTCGATACAGGGCACAGATACGCAGTATTTT. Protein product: CASSSIQGTDTQYF.

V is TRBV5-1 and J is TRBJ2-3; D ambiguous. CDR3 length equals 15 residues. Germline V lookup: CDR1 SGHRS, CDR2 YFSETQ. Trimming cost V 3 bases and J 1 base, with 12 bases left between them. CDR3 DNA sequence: TGCGCCAGCAGCTCATACAGAATGGGCACAGATACGCAGTATTTT. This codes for CASSSYRMGTDTQYF. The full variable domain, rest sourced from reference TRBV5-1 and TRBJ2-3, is KAGVTQTPRYLIKTRGQQVTLSCSPISGHRSVSWYQQTPGQGLQFLFEYFSETQRNKGNFPGRFSGRQFSNSRSEMNVSTLELGDSALYLCASSSYRMGTDTQYFGPGTRLTVL.

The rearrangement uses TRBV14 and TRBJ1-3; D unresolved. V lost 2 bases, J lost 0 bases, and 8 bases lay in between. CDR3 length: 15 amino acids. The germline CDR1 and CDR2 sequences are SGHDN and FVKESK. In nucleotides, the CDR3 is TGTGCCAGCAGCCAAAGAGCGGTCTCTGGAAACACCATATATTTT. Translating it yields CASSQRAVSGNTIYF. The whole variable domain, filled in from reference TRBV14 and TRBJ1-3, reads EAGVTQFPSHSVIEKGQTVTLRCDPISGHDNLYWYRRVMGKEIKFLLHFVKESKQDESGMPNNRFLAERTGGTYSTLKVQPAELEDSGVYFCASSQRAVSGNTIYFGEGSWLTVV.

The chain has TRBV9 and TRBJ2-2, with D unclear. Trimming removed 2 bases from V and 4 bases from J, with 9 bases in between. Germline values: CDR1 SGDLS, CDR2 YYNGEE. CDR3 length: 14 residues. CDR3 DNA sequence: TGTGCCAGCAGCGTTGATCCGGTCACCGGGGAGCTGTTTTTT. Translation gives CASSVDPVTGELFF.

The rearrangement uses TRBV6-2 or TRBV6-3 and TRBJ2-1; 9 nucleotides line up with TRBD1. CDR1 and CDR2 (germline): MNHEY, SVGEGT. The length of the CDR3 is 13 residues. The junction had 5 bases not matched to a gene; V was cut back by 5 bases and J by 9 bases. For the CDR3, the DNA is TGTGCCAGCAGTAGACAGGGGGAGAGTGAGCAGTTCTTC. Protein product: CASSRQGESEQFF.

CDR3 bases: TGTGCCAGCAGCCCGAGGGAGTCTACTGGGGCCAACGTCCTGACTTTC. Translation: CASSPRESTGANVLTF. The genes are TRBV9 and TRBJ2-6, with a possible D match to TRBD2 (5 bases). Trimming removed 4 bases at V and 2 bases at J, with 13 bases between. The length of the CDR3 is 16 residues. Per germline, CDR1 SGDLS and CDR2 YYNGEE.

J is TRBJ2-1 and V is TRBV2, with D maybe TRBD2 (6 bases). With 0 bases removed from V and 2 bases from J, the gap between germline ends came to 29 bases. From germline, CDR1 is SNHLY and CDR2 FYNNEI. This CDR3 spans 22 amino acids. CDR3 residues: CASSEATASSILTSFTYNEQFF. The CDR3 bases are TGTGCCAGCAGTGAAGCAACAGCCTCATCCATCTTAACTAGCTTCACCTACAATGAGCAGTTCTTC.

The CDR3 coding sequence is TGTGCCAGCAACATTTATAGCAATCAGCCCCAGCATTTT. Protein product: CASNIYSNQPQHF. This chain links TRBV2 with TRBJ1-5; D gene unclear. The CDR3 is made up of 13 amino acids. Germline V gene data show CDR1 as SNHLY and CDR2 as FYNNEI. Trimming took 7 bases from V and 0 from J, leaving 7 bases between them.

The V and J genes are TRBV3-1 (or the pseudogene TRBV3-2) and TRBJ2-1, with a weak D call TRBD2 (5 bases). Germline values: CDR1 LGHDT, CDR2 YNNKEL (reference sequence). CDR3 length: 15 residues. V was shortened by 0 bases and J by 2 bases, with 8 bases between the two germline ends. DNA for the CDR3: TGTGCCAGCAGCCAAGACGGGAAGACCTACAATGAGCAGTTCTTC. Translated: CASSQDGKTYNEQFF.

CDR3: CASNRAFTEAFF. Here the CDR3 DNA reads TGTGCCAGCAACCGCGCTTTCACTGAAGCTTTCTTT. The rearrangement uses TRBV12-3 or TRBV12-4 and TRBJ1-1; no firm D call. The CDR3 is 12 residues long. V lost 7 bases and J lost 4, with 10 bases in between.

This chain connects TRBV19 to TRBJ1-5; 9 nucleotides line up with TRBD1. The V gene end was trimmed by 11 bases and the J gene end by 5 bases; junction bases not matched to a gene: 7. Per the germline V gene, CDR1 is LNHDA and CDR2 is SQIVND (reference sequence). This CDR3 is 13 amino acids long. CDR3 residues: CASDRGAHQPQHF. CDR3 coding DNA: TGTGCCTCCGACAGGGGGGCCCATCAGCCCCAGCATTTT.

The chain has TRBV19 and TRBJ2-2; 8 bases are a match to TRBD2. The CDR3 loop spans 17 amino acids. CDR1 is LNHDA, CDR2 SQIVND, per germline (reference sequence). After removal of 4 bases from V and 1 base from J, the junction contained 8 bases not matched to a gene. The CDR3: CASSRRRLAKNTGELFF. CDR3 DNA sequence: TGTGCCAGTAGTAGGCGAAGACTAGCGAAGAACACCGGGGAGCTGTTTTTT.

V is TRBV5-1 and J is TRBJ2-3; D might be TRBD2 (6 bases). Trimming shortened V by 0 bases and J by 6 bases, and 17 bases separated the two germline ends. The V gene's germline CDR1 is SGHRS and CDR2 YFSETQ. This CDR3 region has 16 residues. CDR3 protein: CASSLVYRGSADTQYF. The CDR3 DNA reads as TGCGCCAGCAGCTTGGTGTACCGGGGGTCGGCGGATACGCAGTATTTT.

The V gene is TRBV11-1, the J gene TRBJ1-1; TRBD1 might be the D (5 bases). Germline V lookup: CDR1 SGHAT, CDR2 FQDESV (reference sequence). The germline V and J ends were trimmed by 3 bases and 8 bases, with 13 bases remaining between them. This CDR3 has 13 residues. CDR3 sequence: CASSFQLGGEAFF. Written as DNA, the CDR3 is TGTGCCAGCAGCTTCCAGCTCGGGGGGGAAGCTTTCTTT.

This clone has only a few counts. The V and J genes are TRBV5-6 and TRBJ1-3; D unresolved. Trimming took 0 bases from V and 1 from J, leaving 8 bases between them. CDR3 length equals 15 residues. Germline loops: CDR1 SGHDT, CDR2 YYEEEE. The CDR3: CASSLAGISGNTIYF. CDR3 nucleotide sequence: TGTGCCAGCAGCTTGGCCGGGATTTCTGGAAACACCATATATTTT.

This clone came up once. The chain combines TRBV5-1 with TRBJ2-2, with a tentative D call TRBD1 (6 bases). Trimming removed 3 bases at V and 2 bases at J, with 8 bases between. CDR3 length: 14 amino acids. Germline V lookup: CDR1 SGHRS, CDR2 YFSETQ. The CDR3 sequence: CASSSGTNTGELFF. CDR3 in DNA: TGCGCCAGCAGCTCCGGGACAAACACCGGGGAGCTGTTTTTT.

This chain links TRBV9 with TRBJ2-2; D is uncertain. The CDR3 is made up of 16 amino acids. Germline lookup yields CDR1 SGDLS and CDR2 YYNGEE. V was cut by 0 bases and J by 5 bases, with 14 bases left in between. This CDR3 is CASSVDYTTLTGELFF. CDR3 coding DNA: TGTGCCAGCAGCGTAGATTACACCACCCTTACCGGGGAGCTGTTTTTT.

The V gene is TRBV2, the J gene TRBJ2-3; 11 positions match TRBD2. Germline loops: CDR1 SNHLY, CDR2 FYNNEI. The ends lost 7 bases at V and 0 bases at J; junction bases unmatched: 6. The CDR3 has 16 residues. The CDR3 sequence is CASNLAGGRSTDTQYF. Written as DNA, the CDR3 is TGTGCCAGCAATCTAGCGGGGGGTAGAAGCACAGATACGCAGTATTTT.

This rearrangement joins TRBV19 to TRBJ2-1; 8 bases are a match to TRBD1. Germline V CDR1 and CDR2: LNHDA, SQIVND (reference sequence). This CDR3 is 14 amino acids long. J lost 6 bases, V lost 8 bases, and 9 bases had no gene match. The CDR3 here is CASLRTGRGNEQFF. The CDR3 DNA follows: TGTGCCAGTCTTCGGACAGGGCGGGGCAATGAGCAGTTCTTC. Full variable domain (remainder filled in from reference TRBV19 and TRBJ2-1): DGGITQSPKYLFRKEGQNVTLSCEQNLNHDAMYWYRQDPGQGLRLIYYSQIVNDFQKGDIAEGYSVSREKKESFPLTVTSAQKNPTAFYLCASLRTGRGNEQFFGPGTRLTVL.

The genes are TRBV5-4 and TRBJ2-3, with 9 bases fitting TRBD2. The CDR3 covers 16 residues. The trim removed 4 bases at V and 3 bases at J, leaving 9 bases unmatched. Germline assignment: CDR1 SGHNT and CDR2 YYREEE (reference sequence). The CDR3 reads CASSRRGGEGTDTQYF. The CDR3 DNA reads TGTGCCAGCAGCCGCCGCGGGGGGGAAGGGACAGATACGCAGTATTTT.

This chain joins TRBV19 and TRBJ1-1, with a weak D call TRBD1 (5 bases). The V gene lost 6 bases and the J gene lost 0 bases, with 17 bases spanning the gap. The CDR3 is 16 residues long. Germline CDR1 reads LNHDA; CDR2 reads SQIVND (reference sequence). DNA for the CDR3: TGTGCCAGTAGCCCTGGAGGGGTACCAATGAACACTGAAGCTTTCTTT. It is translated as CASSPGGVPMNTEAFF.

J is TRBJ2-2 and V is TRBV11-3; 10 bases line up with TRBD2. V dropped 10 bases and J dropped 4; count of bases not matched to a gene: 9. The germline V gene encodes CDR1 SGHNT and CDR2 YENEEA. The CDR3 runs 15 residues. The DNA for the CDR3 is TGTGCCAACAGAGGACTAGCGGAGCGCACCGGGGAGCTGTTTTTT. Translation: CANRGLAERTGELFF. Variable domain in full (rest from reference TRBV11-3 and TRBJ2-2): EAGVVQSPRYKIIEKKQPVAFWCNPISGHNTLYWYLQNLGQGPELLIRYENEEAVDDSQLPKDRFSAERLKGVDSTLKIQPAELGDSAVYLCANRGLAERTGELFFGEGSRLTVL.

This chain's CDR3 is CASSDPTGTTEAFF. The CDR3 coding sequence is TGTGCCAGCAGTGACCCGACAGGTACCACTGAAGCTTTCTTT. This chain joins TRBV2 and TRBJ1-1, with a possible D match to TRBD1 (6 bases). V was cut by 3 bases and J by 4 bases, with 12 bases left in between. The CDR3 loop spans 14 amino acids. Germline assignment: CDR1 SNHLY and CDR2 FYNNEI.

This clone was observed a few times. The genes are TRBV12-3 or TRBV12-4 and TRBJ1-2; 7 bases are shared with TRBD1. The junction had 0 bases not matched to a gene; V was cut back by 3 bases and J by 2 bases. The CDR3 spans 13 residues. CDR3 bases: TGTGCCAGCAGTTTGGGACAGAACTATGGCTACACCTTC. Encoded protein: CASSLGQNYGYTF.

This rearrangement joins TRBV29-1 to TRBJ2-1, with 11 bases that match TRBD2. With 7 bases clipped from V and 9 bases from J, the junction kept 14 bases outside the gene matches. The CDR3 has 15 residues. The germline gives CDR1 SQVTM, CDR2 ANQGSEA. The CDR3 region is CSADMGASGGSEQFF. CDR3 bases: TGCAGCGCAGACATGGGGGCTAGCGGGGGGAGTGAGCAGTTCTTC.